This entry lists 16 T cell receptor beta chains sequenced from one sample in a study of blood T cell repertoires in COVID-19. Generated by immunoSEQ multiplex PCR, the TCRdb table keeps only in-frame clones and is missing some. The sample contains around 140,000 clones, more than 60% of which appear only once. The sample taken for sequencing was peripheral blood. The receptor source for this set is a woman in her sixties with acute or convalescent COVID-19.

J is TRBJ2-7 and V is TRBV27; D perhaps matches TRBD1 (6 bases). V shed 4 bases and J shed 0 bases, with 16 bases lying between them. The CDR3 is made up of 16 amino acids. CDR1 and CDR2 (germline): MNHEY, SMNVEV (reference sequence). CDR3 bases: TGTGCCAGCAGTTCAACGCACCAGGACAGCTCCTACGAGCAGTACTTC. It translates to CASSSTHQDSSYEQYF.

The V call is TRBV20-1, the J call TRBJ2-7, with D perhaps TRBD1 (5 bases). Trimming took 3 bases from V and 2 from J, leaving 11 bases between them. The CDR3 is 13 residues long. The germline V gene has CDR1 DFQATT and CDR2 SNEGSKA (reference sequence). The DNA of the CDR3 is TGCAGTGCTAGTTTTACAGGAGCCTACGAGCAGTACTTC. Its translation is CSASFTGAYEQYF.

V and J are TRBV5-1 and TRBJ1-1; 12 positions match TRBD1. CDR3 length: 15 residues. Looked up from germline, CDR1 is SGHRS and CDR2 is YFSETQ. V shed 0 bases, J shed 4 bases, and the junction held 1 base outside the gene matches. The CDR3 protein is CASSLVGQGATEAFF. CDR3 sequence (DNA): TGCGCCAGCAGCTTGGTGGGACAGGGGGCCACTGAAGCTTTCTTT.

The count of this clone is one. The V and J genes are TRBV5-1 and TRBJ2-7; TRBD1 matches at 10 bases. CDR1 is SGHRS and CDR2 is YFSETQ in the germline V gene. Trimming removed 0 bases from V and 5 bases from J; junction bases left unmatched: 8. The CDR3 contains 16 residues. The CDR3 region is CASSLGLGTGDHEQYF. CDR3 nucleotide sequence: TGCGCCAGCAGCTTGGGGCTAGGGACAGGGGACCACGAGCAGTACTTC.

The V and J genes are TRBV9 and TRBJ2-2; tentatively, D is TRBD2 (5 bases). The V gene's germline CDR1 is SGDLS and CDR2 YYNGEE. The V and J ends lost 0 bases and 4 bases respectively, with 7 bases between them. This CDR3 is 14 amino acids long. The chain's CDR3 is CASSVVEVTGELFF. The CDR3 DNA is TGTGCCAGCAGCGTAGTGGAGGTCACCGGGGAGCTGTTTTTT. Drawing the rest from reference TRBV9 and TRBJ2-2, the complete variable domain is DSGVTQTPKHLITATGQRVTLRCSPRSGDLSVYWYQQSLDQGLQFLIQYYNGEERAKGNILERFSAQQFPDLHSELNLSSLELGDSALYFCASSVVEVTGELFFGEGSRLTVL.

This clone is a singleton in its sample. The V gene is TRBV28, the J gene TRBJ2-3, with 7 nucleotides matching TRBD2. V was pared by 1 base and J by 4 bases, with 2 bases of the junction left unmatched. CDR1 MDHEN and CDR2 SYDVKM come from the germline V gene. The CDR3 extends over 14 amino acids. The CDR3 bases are TGTGCCAGCAGTTTATTCCGGGGGGCAGATACGCAGTATTTT. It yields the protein CASSLFRGADTQYF. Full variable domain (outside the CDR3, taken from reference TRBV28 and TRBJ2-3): DVKVTQSSRYLVKRTGEKVFLECVQDMDHENMFWYRQDPGLGLRLIYFSYDVKMKEKGDIPEGYSVSREKKERFSLILESASTNQTSMYLCASSLFRGADTQYFGPGTRLTVL.

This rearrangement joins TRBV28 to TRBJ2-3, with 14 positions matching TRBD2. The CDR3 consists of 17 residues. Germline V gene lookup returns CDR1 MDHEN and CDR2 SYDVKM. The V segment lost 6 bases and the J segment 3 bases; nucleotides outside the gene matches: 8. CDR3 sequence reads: CASSRGLAGVLTDTQYF. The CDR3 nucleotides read TGTGCCAGCAGCCGGGGACTAGCGGGAGTGTTGACAGATACGCAGTATTTT. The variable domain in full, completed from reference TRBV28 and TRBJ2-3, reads DVKVTQSSRYLVKRTGEKVFLECVQDMDHENMFWYRQDPGLGLRLIYFSYDVKMKEKGDIPEGYSVSREKKERFSLILESASTNQTSMYLCASSRGLAGVLTDTQYFGPGTRLTVL.

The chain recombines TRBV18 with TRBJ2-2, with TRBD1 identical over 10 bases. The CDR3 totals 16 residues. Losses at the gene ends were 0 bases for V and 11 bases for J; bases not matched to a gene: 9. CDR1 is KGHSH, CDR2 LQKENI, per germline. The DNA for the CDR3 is TGTGCCAGCTCACCACCGGGGACAGGGGCCAATGGAGAGCTGTTTTTT. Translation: CASSPPGTGANGELFF. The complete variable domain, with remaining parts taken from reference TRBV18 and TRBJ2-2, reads NAGVMQNPRHLVRRRGQEARLRCSPMKGHSHVYWYRQLPEEGLKFMVYLQKENIIDESGMPKERFSAEFPKEGPSILRIQQVVRGDSAAYFCASSPPGTGANGELFFGEGSRLTVL.

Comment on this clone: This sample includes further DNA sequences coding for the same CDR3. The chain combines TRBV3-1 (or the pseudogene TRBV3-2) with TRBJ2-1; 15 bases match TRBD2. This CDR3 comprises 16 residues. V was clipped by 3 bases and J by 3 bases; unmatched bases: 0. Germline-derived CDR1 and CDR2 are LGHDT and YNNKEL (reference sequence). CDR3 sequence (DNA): TGTGCCAGCAGCCAGGGACTAGCGGGAGGCTACAATGAGCAGTTCTTC. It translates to CASSQGLAGGYNEQFF.

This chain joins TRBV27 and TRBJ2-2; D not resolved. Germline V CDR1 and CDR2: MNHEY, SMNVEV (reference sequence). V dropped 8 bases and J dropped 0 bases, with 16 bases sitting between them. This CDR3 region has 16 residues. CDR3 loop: CASRVSLTSNTGELFF. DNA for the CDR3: TGTGCCAGCCGGGTCTCTCTCACCTCGAACACCGGGGAGCTGTTTTTT.

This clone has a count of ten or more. The CDR3 bases are TGTGCCAGCAGGCCACTAGCGGGTTCAGCCTACGAGCAGTACTTC. It specifies CASRPLAGSAYEQYF. The chain couples TRBV7-9 to TRBJ2-7; TRBD2 matches 9 bases. With 6 bases clipped from V and 2 bases from J, the junction kept 8 bases outside the gene matches. The germline gives CDR1 SEHNR, CDR2 FQNEAQ (reference sequence). This CDR3 region has 15 residues.

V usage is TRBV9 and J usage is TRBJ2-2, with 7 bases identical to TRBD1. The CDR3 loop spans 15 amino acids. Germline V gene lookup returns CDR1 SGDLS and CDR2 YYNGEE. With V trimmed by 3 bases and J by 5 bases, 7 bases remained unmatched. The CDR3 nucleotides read TGTGCCAGCAGCGCGATGACAGGGTTGACCGGGGAGCTGTTTTTT. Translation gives CASSAMTGLTGELFF.

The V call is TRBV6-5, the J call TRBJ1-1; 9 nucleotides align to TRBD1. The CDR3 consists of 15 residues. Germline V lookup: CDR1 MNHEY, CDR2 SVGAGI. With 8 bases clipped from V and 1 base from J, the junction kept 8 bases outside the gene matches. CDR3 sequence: CASRDRATPNTEAFF. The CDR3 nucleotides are TGTGCCAGCCGGGACAGGGCTACTCCGAACACTGAAGCTTTCTTT.

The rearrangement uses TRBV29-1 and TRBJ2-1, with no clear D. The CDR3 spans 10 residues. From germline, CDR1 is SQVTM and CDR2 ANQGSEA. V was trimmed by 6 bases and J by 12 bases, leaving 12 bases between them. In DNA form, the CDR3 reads TGCAGCGTCAGTGACAACGGGCAGTTCTTC. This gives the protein CSVSDNGQFF.

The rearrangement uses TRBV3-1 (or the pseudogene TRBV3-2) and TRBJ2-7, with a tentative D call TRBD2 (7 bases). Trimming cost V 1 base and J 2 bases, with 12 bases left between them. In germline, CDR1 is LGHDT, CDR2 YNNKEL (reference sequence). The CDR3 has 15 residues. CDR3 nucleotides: TGTGCCAGCAGCCAAGTCCGGGGGGCCCCCTACGAGCAGTACTTC. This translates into CASSQVRGAPYEQYF.

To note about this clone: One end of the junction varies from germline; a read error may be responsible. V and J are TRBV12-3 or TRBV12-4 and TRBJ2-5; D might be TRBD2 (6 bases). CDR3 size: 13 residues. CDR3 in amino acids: CASSLSPEGRENF. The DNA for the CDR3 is TGTGCCAGCAGTTTAAGTCCGGAGGGCAGGGAGAACTTC.